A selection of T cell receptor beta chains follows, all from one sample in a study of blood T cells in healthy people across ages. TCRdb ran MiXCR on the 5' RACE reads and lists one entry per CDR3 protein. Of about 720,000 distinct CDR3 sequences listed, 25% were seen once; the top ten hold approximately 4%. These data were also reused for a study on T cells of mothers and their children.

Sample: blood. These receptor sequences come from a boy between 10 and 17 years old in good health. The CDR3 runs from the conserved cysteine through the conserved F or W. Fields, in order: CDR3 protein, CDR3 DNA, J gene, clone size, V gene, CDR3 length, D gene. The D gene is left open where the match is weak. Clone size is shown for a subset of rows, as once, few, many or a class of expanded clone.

cdr3_aa: CSAPGTALYNSPLHF; cdr3_nt: TGCAGTGCCCCAGGGACAGCGCTATATAATTCACCCCTCCACTTT; j_call: TRBJ1-6; clone_size: few; v_call: TRBV20-1; cdr3_length: 15; d_call: TRBD1
cdr3_aa: CATRWGQGMDTQYF; cdr3_nt: TGTGCCACCCGATGGGGACAGGGGATGGATACGCAGTATTTT; j_call: TRBJ2-3; clone_size: few; v_call: TRBV11-2; cdr3_length: 14; d_call: TRBD1
cdr3_aa: CASSRNGAGTPNDEQFF; cdr3_nt: TGCGCCAGCAGCCGGAATGGAGCCGGGACACCCAACGATGAGCAGTTCTTC; j_call: TRBJ2-1; clone_size: -; v_call: TRBV4-3; cdr3_length: 17; d_call: -
cdr3_aa: CGASLAGALFVYNEQFF; cdr3_nt: TGCGGTGCTAGTCTAGCGGGAGCTCTATTCGTCTACAATGAGCAGTTCTTC; j_call: TRBJ2-1; clone_size: -; v_call: TRBV20-1; cdr3_length: 17; d_call: TRBD2
cdr3_aa: CSASGEGDQPQHF; cdr3_nt: TGCAGTGCTAGTGGCGAGGGGGATCAGCCCCAGCATTTT; j_call: TRBJ1-5; clone_size: few; v_call: TRBV20-1; cdr3_length: 13; d_call: -
cdr3_aa: CASSFRVGGEKLFF; cdr3_nt: TGTGCCAGCAGTTTCAGGGTCGGAGGAGAAAAACTGTTTTTT; j_call: TRBJ1-4; clone_size: -; v_call: TRBV27; cdr3_length: 14; d_call: -
cdr3_aa: CASSFSGLADNERFF; cdr3_nt: TGTGCCAGCAGTTTCTCTGGACTAGCGGACAATGAGCGGTTCTTC; j_call: TRBJ2-1; clone_size: -; v_call: TRBV27; cdr3_length: 15; d_call: TRBD2
cdr3_aa: CASSGGQELAKNIQYF; cdr3_nt: TGTGCCAGCAGTGGAGGACAGGAACTAGCCAAAAACATTCAGTACTTC; j_call: TRBJ2-4; clone_size: few; v_call: TRBV2; cdr3_length: 16; d_call: TRBD1
cdr3_aa: CASSATGVVGLFF; cdr3_nt: TGTGCCAGCAGTGCGACAGGAGTTGTGGGACTGTTTTTT; j_call: TRBJ1-4; clone_size: -; v_call: TRBV12-3/TRBV12-4; cdr3_length: 13; d_call: -
cdr3_aa: CASSPKKGGLLLEGAKNIQYF; cdr3_nt: TGTGCCAGCAGTCCTAAAAAGGGGGGACTCCTCCTGGAGGGAGCCAAAAACATTCAGTACTTC; j_call: TRBJ2-4; clone_size: few; v_call: TRBV12-3/TRBV12-4; cdr3_length: 21; d_call: -
cdr3_aa: CASSRTGGDQPQHF; cdr3_nt: TGTGCCAGCAGCCGCACAGGGGGCGATCAGCCCCAGCATTTT; j_call: TRBJ1-5; clone_size: few; v_call: TRBV7-8; cdr3_length: 14; d_call: TRBD1
cdr3_aa: CSAKPQGKSEQYF; cdr3_nt: TGCAGTGCTAAACCGCAGGGTAAGAGCGAGCAGTACTTC; j_call: TRBJ2-7; clone_size: -; v_call: TRBV20-1; cdr3_length: 13; d_call: -
cdr3_aa: CASSGVSGANVLTF; cdr3_nt: TGCGCCAGCAGTGGGGTTAGTGGGGCCAACGTCCTGACTTTC; j_call: TRBJ2-6; clone_size: -; v_call: TRBV5-1; cdr3_length: 14; d_call: -
cdr3_aa: CASSLPAWTTYEQYF; cdr3_nt: TGTGCCAGCAGCTTACCCGCGTGGACGACCTACGAGCAGTACTTC; j_call: TRBJ2-7; clone_size: few; v_call: TRBV7-9; cdr3_length: 15; d_call: -
cdr3_aa: CASSEGVGRGNEKLFF; cdr3_nt: TGTGCCAGCAGTGAAGGTGTCGGCAGAGGTAATGAAAAACTGTTTTTT; j_call: TRBJ1-4; clone_size: few; v_call: TRBV6-1; cdr3_length: 16; d_call: -
cdr3_aa: CASTPWGDTQYF; cdr3_nt: TGTGCCAGCACCCCGTGGGGGGATACGCAGTATTTT; j_call: TRBJ2-3; clone_size: -; v_call: TRBV9; cdr3_length: 12; d_call: -
cdr3_aa: CASSPTPHFYNEQFF; cdr3_nt: TGTGCCAGCAGCCCCACACCTCACTTCTACAATGAGCAGTTCTTC; j_call: TRBJ2-1; clone_size: few; v_call: TRBV7-3; cdr3_length: 15; d_call: -
cdr3_aa: CASSLETDRGDEQFF; cdr3_nt: TGTGCCAGCAGCCTAGAGACGGACAGGGGCGATGAGCAGTTCTTC; j_call: TRBJ2-1; clone_size: few; v_call: TRBV4-2; cdr3_length: 15; d_call: TRBD1
cdr3_aa: CASSLDLSEQFF; cdr3_nt: TGTGCCAGCAGCTTAGATCTTAGTGAGCAGTTCTTC; j_call: TRBJ2-1; clone_size: few; v_call: TRBV7-2; cdr3_length: 12; d_call: -
cdr3_aa: CASSSHGPEGRNEQFF; cdr3_nt: TGCGCCAGCAGCTCCCACGGCCCCGAAGGTCGCAATGAGCAGTTCTTC; j_call: TRBJ2-1; clone_size: -; v_call: TRBV5-1; cdr3_length: 16; d_call: -
cdr3_aa: CASSEIGDTQYF; cdr3_nt: TGTGCCAGCAGTGAGATTGGAGATACGCAGTATTTT; j_call: TRBJ2-3; clone_size: -; v_call: TRBV2; cdr3_length: 12; d_call: -
cdr3_aa: CAISEVQGTDIQYF; cdr3_nt: TGTGCCATCAGTGAGGTCCAGGGAACGGACATTCAGTACTTC; j_call: TRBJ2-4; clone_size: few; v_call: TRBV10-3; cdr3_length: 14; d_call: -
cdr3_aa: CASSWTGPNYGYTF; cdr3_nt: TGTGCCAGCAGCTGGACAGGTCCCAACTATGGCTACACCTTC; j_call: TRBJ1-2; clone_size: -; v_call: TRBV7-9; cdr3_length: 14; d_call: TRBD1
cdr3_aa: CASSFGVSYEQYF; cdr3_nt: TGTGCCAGCAGTTTCGGGGTCTCCTACGAGCAGTACTTC; j_call: TRBJ2-7; clone_size: -; v_call: TRBV12-3/TRBV12-4; cdr3_length: 13; d_call: -
cdr3_aa: CASSRLATPGGTDTQYF; cdr3_nt: TGTGCCAGCAGCCGACTAGCGACCCCAGGGGGCACAGATACGCAGTATTTT; j_call: TRBJ2-3; clone_size: few; v_call: TRBV16; cdr3_length: 17; d_call: TRBD2
cdr3_aa: CASSLTRQDLSYEQYF; cdr3_nt: TGCGCCAGCAGCTTGACGAGACAGGATCTCTCCTACGAGCAGTACTTC; j_call: TRBJ2-7; clone_size: few; v_call: TRBV5-1; cdr3_length: 16; d_call: -
cdr3_aa: CASSFISGKDYGYTF; cdr3_nt: TGTGCCAGCAGTTTTATCTCAGGGAAAGACTATGGCTACACCTTC; j_call: TRBJ1-2; clone_size: few; v_call: TRBV27; cdr3_length: 15; d_call: -
cdr3_aa: CASSWGLNTGELFF; cdr3_nt: TGCGCCAGCAGCTGGGGGTTGAACACCGGGGAGCTGTTTTTT; j_call: TRBJ2-2; clone_size: few; v_call: TRBV5-1; cdr3_length: 14; d_call: -
cdr3_aa: CSARGTLDSSTDTQYF; cdr3_nt: TGCAGTGCTAGAGGGACTCTGGACTCTAGCACAGATACGCAGTATTTT; j_call: TRBJ2-3; clone_size: -; v_call: TRBV20-1; cdr3_length: 16; d_call: -
cdr3_aa: CASSPPSSGGANYEQYF; cdr3_nt: TGTGCCAGCAGTCCTCCCTCTAGCGGGGGGGCCAACTACGAGCAGTACTTC; j_call: TRBJ2-7; clone_size: -; v_call: TRBV27; cdr3_length: 17; d_call: TRBD2
cdr3_aa: CASRPRASGRGEQFF; cdr3_nt: TGTGCCAGCAGGCCCCGGGCTAGCGGGAGGGGTGAGCAGTTCTTC; j_call: TRBJ2-1; clone_size: few; v_call: TRBV2; cdr3_length: 15; d_call: TRBD2
cdr3_aa: CASSVQGHPGDGYTF; cdr3_nt: TGTGCCAGCAGTGTCCAGGGGCACCCCGGGGATGGCTACACCTTC; j_call: TRBJ1-2; clone_size: -; v_call: TRBV2; cdr3_length: 15; d_call: -
cdr3_aa: CASSLEGFSAFHEQFF; cdr3_nt: TGTGCCAGCAGCTTAGAAGGATTCTCGGCGTTCCATGAGCAGTTCTTC; j_call: TRBJ2-1; clone_size: -; v_call: TRBV7-9; cdr3_length: 16; d_call: -
cdr3_aa: CASIRINNEQFF; cdr3_nt: TGTGCCAGCATCAGGATAAACAATGAGCAGTTCTTC; j_call: TRBJ2-1; clone_size: -; v_call: TRBV7-9; cdr3_length: 12; d_call: -
cdr3_aa: CATSDLRDKTREQYF; cdr3_nt: TGTGCCACCAGTGATCTCCGGGACAAAACTCGAGAGCAGTACTTC; j_call: TRBJ2-7; clone_size: -; v_call: TRBV24-1; cdr3_length: 15; d_call: -
cdr3_aa: CASSPEWGSEAFF; cdr3_nt: TGTGCCAGCAGTCCGGAGTGGGGGTCTGAAGCTTTCTTT; j_call: TRBJ1-1; clone_size: few; v_call: TRBV3-1; cdr3_length: 13; d_call: -
cdr3_aa: CASSFQRGPAYEQYF; cdr3_nt: TGCGCCAGCAGCTTTCAGCGGGGACCCGCCTACGAGCAGTACTTC; j_call: TRBJ2-7; clone_size: -; v_call: TRBV5-1; cdr3_length: 15; d_call: TRBD2
cdr3_aa: CASSSPGQPEAFF; cdr3_nt: TGTGCCAGCAGCTCCCCGGGACAGCCAGAAGCTTTCTTT; j_call: TRBJ1-1; clone_size: few; v_call: TRBV11-2; cdr3_length: 13; d_call: TRBD1
cdr3_aa: CATSDFRGLWGNEQFF; cdr3_nt: TGTGCCACCAGTGATTTCCGGGGGTTGTGGGGCAATGAGCAGTTCTTC; j_call: TRBJ2-1; clone_size: -; v_call: TRBV24-1; cdr3_length: 16; d_call: -
cdr3_aa: CASSSLGQVNTEAFF; cdr3_nt: TGTGCCAGCAGCTCCTTGGGACAGGTGAACACTGAAGCTTTCTTT; j_call: TRBJ1-1; clone_size: -; v_call: TRBV7-9; cdr3_length: 15; d_call: TRBD1
cdr3_aa: CASSDGGDGYTF; cdr3_nt: TGTGCCAGCAGTGATGGAGGGGATGGCTACACCTTC; j_call: TRBJ1-2; clone_size: few; v_call: TRBV6-1; cdr3_length: 12; d_call: -
cdr3_aa: CSAEPAQNIQYF; cdr3_nt: TGCAGTGCTGAGCCGGCCCAAAACATTCAGTACTTC; j_call: TRBJ2-4; clone_size: -; v_call: TRBV20-1; cdr3_length: 12; d_call: -
cdr3_aa: CASSSAPRAFF; cdr3_nt: TGTGCCAGTAGTAGTGCACCGCGGGCTTTCTTT; j_call: TRBJ1-1; clone_size: once; v_call: TRBV19; cdr3_length: 11; d_call: -
cdr3_aa: CASSLMFPRTGELFF; cdr3_nt: TGTGCCAGCAGTTTAATGTTCCCCAGGACGGGGGAGCTGTTTTTT; j_call: TRBJ2-2; clone_size: few; v_call: TRBV12-3/TRBV12-4; cdr3_length: 15; d_call: -
cdr3_aa: CSATVDFLRSSPLHF; cdr3_nt: TGCAGTGCCACCGTGGACTTCCTTAGAAGTTCACCCCTCCACTTT; j_call: TRBJ1-6; clone_size: -; v_call: TRBV20-1; cdr3_length: 15; d_call: -